This is a list of T cell receptor beta chains from one sample in a study of T cell repertoires in cytomegalovirus infection. Antigens for these TCRs are unknown. TCRdb re-derived calls from the reads in MiXCR, one entry per CDR3 protein. The table records 700,000 to 950,000 distinct CDR3 sequences, 32% of them present only once. This specimen consisted of cultured CD8+ T cells from PBMCs, obtained from culture after CMV antigen stimulation. The receptors come from a human donor in good health (CMV status not recorded). Some clones in this sample may be carry-over from other donors' samples. Each CDR3 is given with its conserved first and last residue. Fields, in order: J gene, V gene, clone size, D gene, CDR3 protein, CDR3 DNA. The D gene is left open where the match is weak. Some rows mark clone size as missing; the rest say once, few, many or name a class of expanded clone.

j_call: TRBJ2-3
v_call: TRBV7-9
clone_size: -
d_call: TRBD1
cdr3_aa: CASSLVEGAGDTQYF
cdr3_nt: TGTGCCAGCAGCTTAGTAGAGGGGGCCGGGGATACGCAGTATTTT

j_call: TRBJ2-5
v_call: TRBV6-6
clone_size: -
d_call: TRBD2
cdr3_aa: CASRRRSGGAKETQYF
cdr3_nt: TGTGCCAGCAGACGCCGTAGCGGGGGGGCAAAAGAGACCCAGTACTTC

j_call: TRBJ2-1
v_call: TRBV11-2
clone_size: -
d_call: -
cdr3_aa: CASSPLTGPYGDEQFF
cdr3_nt: TGTGCCAGCAGCCCCCTGACAGGTCCTTATGGGGATGAGCAGTTCTTC

j_call: TRBJ1-2
v_call: TRBV19
clone_size: -
d_call: -
cdr3_aa: CASSSDWDRFNYGYTF
cdr3_nt: TGTGCCAGTAGTTCGGATTGGGACCGCTTCAACTATGGCTACACCTTC

j_call: TRBJ2-1
v_call: TRBV24-1
clone_size: -
d_call: -
cdr3_aa: CAASDQRRGGAGGYNEQFF
cdr3_nt: TGTGCCGCCAGTGATCAAAGAAGGGGGGGGGCCGGAGGCTACAATGAGCAGTTCTTC

j_call: TRBJ1-5
v_call: TRBV27
clone_size: -
d_call: -
cdr3_aa: CASSNGGVNQPQHF
cdr3_nt: TGTGCCAGCAGCAACGGCGGAGTCAATCAGCCCCAGCATTTT

j_call: TRBJ1-1
v_call: TRBV6-4
clone_size: -
d_call: -
cdr3_aa: CASSPRGREGTEAFF
cdr3_nt: TGTGCCAGCAGTCCAAGAGGACGGGAAGGCACTGAAGCTTTCTTT

j_call: TRBJ1-1
v_call: TRBV7-2
clone_size: many
d_call: -
cdr3_aa: CASSLGSNYAEAFF
cdr3_nt: TGTGCCAGCAGCTTAGGGTCGAACTACGCTGAAGCTTTCTTT

j_call: TRBJ1-1
v_call: TRBV27
clone_size: few
d_call: -
cdr3_aa: CASKTTGIGEAFF
cdr3_nt: TGTGCCAGCAAAACAACAGGGATAGGTGAAGCTTTCTTT

j_call: TRBJ1-1
v_call: TRBV6-1
clone_size: -
d_call: -
cdr3_aa: CASMSGLNTEAFF
cdr3_nt: TGTGCCAGCATGTCCGGGCTGAACACTGAAGCTTTCTTT

j_call: TRBJ2-5
v_call: TRBV6-2/TRBV6-3
clone_size: -
d_call: -
cdr3_aa: CASSGGPETQYF
cdr3_nt: TGTGCCAGCAGCGGGGGGCCGGAGACCCAGTACTTC

j_call: TRBJ1-2
v_call: TRBV5-1
clone_size: once
d_call: TRBD1
cdr3_aa: CASSSSGQGGLSYGYTF
cdr3_nt: TGCGCCAGCAGCTCCAGTGGGCAGGGGGGTTTATCCTATGGCTACACCTTC

j_call: TRBJ2-1
v_call: TRBV5-4
clone_size: few
d_call: TRBD1
cdr3_aa: CASSFRGQGLNEQFF
cdr3_nt: TGTGCCAGCAGCTTTAGGGGACAGGGTCTCAATGAGCAGTTCTTC

j_call: TRBJ1-5
v_call: TRBV19
clone_size: many
d_call: TRBD1
cdr3_aa: CASSPQGAGNQPQHF
cdr3_nt: TGTGCCAGTAGTCCACAGGGGGCAGGCAATCAGCCCCAGCATTTT

j_call: TRBJ2-3
v_call: TRBV5-1
clone_size: once
d_call: -
cdr3_aa: CASRPRTAGALTDTQYF
cdr3_nt: TGCGCCAGCAGGCCGAGGACGGCAGGGGCTCTCACAGATACGCAGTATTTT

j_call: TRBJ1-2
v_call: TRBV5-6
clone_size: -
d_call: -
cdr3_aa: CASSLEEGGYTF
cdr3_nt: TGTGCCAGCAGCTTAGAGGAGGGGGGCTACACCTTC